These 31 T cell receptor beta chains were all obtained from the same sample, sequenced in a study of blood T cells in healthy people across ages. A sample-barcoded 5' primer and a J-beta primer mix were used in a second PCR of roughly 7 to 12 cycles. MiXCR was run by TCRdb on the 5' RACE reads, yielding one entry per CDR3 protein. The data contain some 1.6 million distinct CDR3 sequences, roughly 30% of them singletons. Sequenced input: blood. Receptor source: a woman in her thirties in good health.

This clonotype came up a few times. The chain uses TRBV4-2 and TRBJ2-7; D not certain. CDR1 and CDR2 from the germline V gene are LGHNA and YNFKEQ. Trimming took 0 bases from V and 3 from J, leaving 18 bases between them. The CDR3 sequence is 17 residues long. CDR3 nucleotide sequence: TGTGCCAGCAGCCAAGAAGATGGGGTAGTAGCTTTCTACGAGCAGTACTTC. This gives the protein CASSQEDGVVAFYEQYF.

The chain recombines TRBV4-1 with TRBJ2-5; 13 positions agree with TRBD2. This CDR3 is 15 amino acids long. The V segment lost 6 bases and the J segment 6 bases; nucleotides outside the gene matches: 7. Germline V gene sequence: CDR1 MGHRA, CDR2 YSYEKL. The CDR3 loop reads CASRGTSGGAQTQYF. The CDR3 DNA reads as TGCGCCAGCAGAGGTACTAGCGGGGGGGCTCAGACCCAGTACTTC.

This chain joins TRBV30 and TRBJ2-7; TRBD2 agrees at 13 bases. The CDR3 is made up of 16 amino acids. V lost 0 bases, J lost 4 bases, and 6 bases stayed unmatched. Germline CDR1 and CDR2: GTSNPN and SVGIG (reference sequence). The CDR3: CAWSVLLAGGGYEQYF. The CDR3 DNA is TGTGCCTGGAGTGTACTACTAGCGGGAGGGGGGTACGAGCAGTACTTC.

The chain uses TRBV5-1 and TRBJ1-2; D remains unclear. This CDR3 spans 14 amino acids. The germline V gene encodes CDR1 SGHRS and CDR2 YFSETQ. V lost 4 bases and J 5 bases, leaving 15 bases between the germline ends. CDR3 protein: CASSLGLTDYGYTF. DNA of the CDR3: TGCGCCAGCAGCCTTGGGCTGACTGATTATGGCTACACCTTC.

The rearrangement joins TRBV20-1 to TRBJ2-3; no clear D. Per the germline V gene, CDR1 is DFQATT and CDR2 is SNEGSKA (reference sequence). This CDR3 is 16 amino acids long. V shed 2 bases and J shed 2 bases, with 17 bases lying between them. The CDR3 DNA reads TGCAGTGCTAGACCGCCCCCGGCGAAGAACACAGATACGCAGTATTTT. Translating it yields CSARPPPAKNTDTQYF.

The J gene is TRBJ2-7, the V gene TRBV28; D assignment may be TRBD1 or TRBD2 (5 bases each). Trimming cost V 6 bases and J 3 bases, with 18 bases left between them. The CDR3 totals 15 residues. Germline lookup yields CDR1 MDHEN and CDR2 SYDVKM. The CDR3 loop reads CASSRGALGNYEQYF. For the CDR3, the DNA is TGTGCCAGCAGCCGAGGGGCCCTAGGGAACTACGAGCAGTACTTC. Combining the CDR3 with reference TRBV28 and TRBJ2-7 gives the whole variable domain DVKVTQSSRYLVKRTGEKVFLECVQDMDHENMFWYRQDPGLGLRLIYFSYDVKMKEKGDIPEGYSVSREKKERFSLILESASTNQTSMYLCASSRGALGNYEQYFGPGTRLTVT.

The DNA of the CDR3 is TGTGCCAGCAGCTTAGGGCAGGGGGCATCCTACAATGAGCAGTTCTTC. Translation: CASSLGQGASYNEQFF. The gene calls are TRBV5-8 and TRBJ2-1; 8 bases line up with TRBD1. There are 16 residues in the CDR3. With V trimmed by 2 bases and J by 1 base, 5 bases remained unmatched. Germline CDR1 and CDR2: SGHTS and YDEGEE.

V usage is TRBV6-1 and J usage is TRBJ1-4; D is undetermined. This CDR3 region has 15 residues. V lost 6 bases to trimming and J lost 6 bases, with 17 bases between them. Germline CDR1 and CDR2: MNHNS and SASEGT. CDR3 loop: CASSHGGRAHEKLFF. CDR3 in DNA: TGTGCCAGCAGCCATGGAGGACGGGCCCATGAAAAACTGTTTTTT.

Comment on this clonotype: The junction shows a germline mismatch at one end, possibly a read error. V is TRBV9 and J is TRBJ2-6; D may match TRBD1 or TRBD2 (6 bases each). This CDR3 region has 14 residues. Germline V lookup: CDR1 SGDLS, CDR2 YYNGEE. The chain's CDR3 is CASSGGPGANVRTF. CDR3 nucleotides: TGTGCCAGCAGTGGGGGGCCTGGGGCCAACGTCCGGACTTTC.

This clonotype appeared a few times. The rearrangement uses TRBV18 and TRBJ2-5; 10 bases are a match to TRBD1. The CDR3 loop spans 16 amino acids. CDR1 and CDR2 from the germline V gene are KGHSH and LQKENI. The V segment lost 3 bases and the J segment 3 bases; nucleotides outside the gene matches: 7. The CDR3 DNA follows: TGTGCCAGCTCACCTTCTCGGGACAGGGGAGAAGAGACCCAGTACTTC. This sequence encodes CASSPSRDRGEETQYF.

The rearrangement links TRBV2 to TRBJ2-7; D possibly corresponds to TRBD1 (8 bases). This CDR3 has 14 amino acids. V shed 5 bases and J shed 4 bases, with 15 bases lying between them. Germline CDR1 SNHLY, CDR2 FYNNEI. The CDR3 sequence is CASSIYRGGYEQYF. CDR3 DNA: TGTGCCAGCAGTATCTACAGGGGGGGTTACGAGCAGTACTTC.

V usage is TRBV6-1 and J usage is TRBJ1-1; a weak D match, TRBD1 (5 bases). Germline CDR1 and CDR2: MNHNS and SASEGT. The CDR3 spans 13 residues. Trimming pared 8 bases from V and 0 bases from J, leaving 10 bases between. The CDR3 here is CASAGRMNTEAFF. CDR3 DNA sequence: TGTGCCAGCGCAGGGAGGATGAACACTGAAGCTTTCTTT.

The chain carries TRBV28 and TRBJ2-7; no firm D call. The CDR3 loop spans 11 amino acids. The V end was cut by 7 bases, the J end by 2 bases, with 6 bases between. The germline V gene has CDR1 MDHEN and CDR2 SYDVKM. As DNA, the CDR3 is TGTGCCAGCACCAGGACCTACGAGCAGTACTTC. The encoded protein is CASTRTYEQYF.

This clonotype has only a few counts. The rearrangement uses TRBV15 and TRBJ1-4; no reliable D call. Trimming stripped 0 bases from V and 7 bases from J, with 12 bases between. CDR1 and CDR2 (germline): LNHNV, YYDKDF (reference sequence). The CDR3 length is 15 residues. The CDR3: CATSRERGVGEKLFF. The CDR3 nucleotides read TGTGCCACCAGCAGAGAACGTGGGGTTGGTGAAAAACTGTTTTTT.

This clonotype appeared once. V is TRBV7-2 and J is TRBJ1-4, with 8 bases aligning to TRBD1. Germline trimming cut 0 bases from V and 8 bases from J; bases unmatched to any gene: 8. The germline CDR1 and CDR2 sequences are SGHTA and FQGNSA. This CDR3 spans 16 amino acids. The CDR3 protein is CASSLAWGQAGEKLFF. As DNA, the CDR3 is TGTGCCAGCAGCTTAGCCTGGGGACAGGCAGGAGAAAAACTGTTTTTT.

Comments on this clonotype: Relative to the germline gene, one junction end is altered; a read error may explain this. This chain connects TRBV29-1 to TRBJ1-2, with D unresolved. Germline V gene data show CDR1 as SQVTM and CDR2 as ANQGSEA. CDR3 length: 12 amino acids. The CDR3 protein is CSVGISSYSYTF. The CDR3 nucleotides read TGCAGCGTTGGTATCTCTTCCTATAGCTACACCTTC.

The V and J genes are TRBV7-9 and TRBJ2-7; TRBD1 agrees at 11 bases. Germline V gives CDR1 SEHNR, CDR2 FQNEAQ (reference sequence). This CDR3 spans 14 amino acids. V lost 7 bases to trimming and J lost 2 bases; unmatched junction nucleotides: 4. CDR3 bases: TGTGCCAGCACCCCGGACAGGGGGCCCTACGAGCAGTACTTC. The encoded protein is CASTPDRGPYEQYF.

The rearrangement joins TRBV7-9 to TRBJ2-7, with D possibly matching TRBD2 (6 bases). V lost 3 bases to trimming and J lost 0 bases, with 12 bases between them. Germline lookup yields CDR1 SEHNR and CDR2 FQNEAQ (reference sequence). This CDR3 contains 15 residues. The CDR3, as DNA: TGTGCCAGCAGCTTCCGGGACTTCGGCTCCTACGAGCAGTACTTC. It yields the protein CASSFRDFGSYEQYF. Drawing the rest from reference TRBV7-9 and TRBJ2-7, the complete variable domain is DTGVSQNPRHKITKRGQNVTFRCDPISEHNRLYWYRQTLGQGPEFLTYFQNEAQLEKSRLLSDRFSAERPKGSFSTLEIQRTEQGDSAMYLCASSFRDFGSYEQYFGPGTRLTVT.

This clonotype has only a few counts. This chain links TRBV29-1 with TRBJ1-2; possible D gene TRBD1, 6 bases. Germline CDR1 SQVTM, CDR2 ANQGSEA. Trimming pared 7 bases from V and 6 bases from J, leaving 12 bases between. The CDR3 is 11 residues long. The CDR3 region has the DNA TGCAGCGATCAGGGGAAGGATGGCTACACCTTC. It codes for CSDQGKDGYTF.

The chain is built from TRBV10-3 and TRBJ1-2, with D tentatively TRBD1 (6 bases). Germline V gives CDR1 ENHRY, CDR2 SYGVKD. The CDR3 has 12 residues. V was cut by 8 bases and J by 3 bases, with 10 bases left in between. In nucleotides, the CDR3 is TGTGCCATCGGGGGGCAGGACTATGGCTACACCTTC. It encodes CAIGGQDYGYTF.

The V call is TRBV7-6, the J call TRBJ2-1; D is perhaps TRBD2 (7 bases). The CDR3 sequence is 14 residues long. Germline V gene data show CDR1 as SGHVS and CDR2 as FNYEAQ. V lost 5 bases and J 5 bases, leaving 13 bases between the germline ends. The CDR3 loop is CASSAQGRDNEQFF. As DNA, the CDR3 is TGTGCCAGCAGCGCCCAGGGGAGGGACAATGAGCAGTTCTTC.

In its sample, this clonotype was seen a few times. The gene calls are TRBV11-1 and TRBJ2-1; perhaps TRBD1 as D (6 bases). The CDR3 has 12 amino acids. Germline CDR1 is SGHAT and CDR2 is FQDESV (reference sequence). V shed 4 bases and J shed 9 bases, with 10 bases lying between them. The chain's CDR3 is CASSYTGTEQFF. The DNA for the CDR3 is TGTGCCAGCAGCTATACAGGGACTGAGCAGTTCTTC.

This clonotype was observed a few times. The chain carries TRBV5-5 and TRBJ1-2, with 8 nucleotides matching TRBD1. The germline gives CDR1 SGHKS, CDR2 YYEKEE (reference sequence). CDR3 length: 16 residues. J was trimmed by 4 bases and V by 0 bases; bases with no gene match: 8. DNA of the CDR3: TGTGCCAGCAGCTTGGCCGCCCAGGGGGCTCCCTATGGCTACACCTTC. Translation gives CASSLAAQGAPYGYTF.

This clonotype has a count of ten or more. The chain is built from TRBV12-3 or TRBV12-4 and TRBJ2-2, with a weak D call TRBD1 (6 bases). V gave up 6 bases and J gave up 1 base, with 9 bases separating them. The CDR3 spans 14 residues. The CDR3, as DNA: TGTGCCAGCAGCCTGGACAGGAACACCGGGGAGCTGTTTTTT. Translation gives CASSLDRNTGELFF.

This chain links TRBV4-2 with TRBJ2-3, with TRBD2 as a possible D gene (6 bases). Germline V lookup: CDR1 LGHNA, CDR2 YNFKEQ. V dropped 4 bases and J dropped 4 bases, with 18 bases sitting between them. The CDR3 covers 16 residues. CDR3 region: CASSPQEGSHSDTQYF. CDR3 DNA: TGTGCCAGCAGCCCGCAGGAGGGGAGCCATTCAGATACGCAGTATTTT.

The table lists this clonotype with a few counts. This chain connects TRBV2 to TRBJ1-5; the D is unclear. Germline lookup yields CDR1 SNHLY and CDR2 FYNNEI. Trimming pared 3 bases from V and 5 bases from J, leaving 11 bases between. This CDR3 is 14 amino acids long. The CDR3 region is CASSDTVGYQPQHF. CDR3 sequence (DNA): TGTGCCAGCAGTGACACAGTAGGTTATCAGCCCCAGCATTTT. Full variable domain (rest looked up from reference TRBV2 and TRBJ1-5): EPEVTQTPSHQVTQMGQEVILRCVPISNHLYFYWYRQILGQKVEFLVSFYNNEISEKSEIFDDQFSVERPDGSNFTLKIRSTKLEDSAMYFCASSDTVGYQPQHFGDGTRLSIL.

V and J are TRBV20-1 and TRBJ2-2; D tentatively fits TRBD1 or TRBD2 (5 bases each). The CDR3 is made up of 14 amino acids. In germline, CDR1 is DFQATT, CDR2 SNEGSKA (reference sequence). Trimming removed 4 bases at V and 3 bases at J, with 12 bases between. DNA for the CDR3: TGCAGTGCTAACCGGGACCAACACACCGGGGAGCTGTTTTTT. It yields the protein CSANRDQHTGELFF.

Worth noting for this clonotype: Given a much more abundant clone one base away, this may be a read error. This chain joins TRBV4-2 and TRBJ2-7; D possibly corresponds to TRBD2 (6 bases). The germline CDR1 and CDR2 sequences are LGHNA and YNFKEQ. CDR3 length: 17 residues. Trimming removed 3 bases from V and 0 bases from J, with 18 bases in between. The CDR3: CASSHLQAGQSSYEQYF. The CDR3 DNA sequence: TGTGCCAGCAGCCACCTACAGGCGGGGCAGAGCTCCTACGAGCAGTACTTC.

This sequence joins TRBV2 and TRBJ1-2, with a possible D match to TRBD1 (6 bases). CDR1 is SNHLY and CDR2 is FYNNEI in the germline V gene. Trimming pared 5 bases from V and 1 base from J, leaving 14 bases between. There are 15 residues in the CDR3. CDR3 nucleotide sequence: TGTGCCAGCAGTAAAACAGGGTCAATTAACTATGGCTACACCTTC. It yields the protein CASSKTGSINYGYTF. Full variable domain (outside the CDR3, taken from reference TRBV2 and TRBJ1-2): EPEVTQTPSHQVTQMGQEVILRCVPISNHLYFYWYRQILGQKVEFLVSFYNNEISEKSEIFDDQFSVERPDGSNFTLKIRSTKLEDSAMYFCASSKTGSINYGYTFGSGTRLTVV.

The table lists this clonotype with a few counts. The chain uses TRBV29-1 and TRBJ2-3; TRBD2 might be the D (6 bases). The CDR3 covers 17 residues. V lost 4 bases, J lost 2 bases, and 22 bases lay in between. Germline V lookup: CDR1 SQVTM, CDR2 ANQGSEA. CDR3 DNA: TGCAGCGTTGTGGGAGGAGCGCCCAAAACCGTCACAGATACGCAGTATTTT. Translated, it gives CSVVGGAPKTVTDTQYF.

This clonotype was recorded a few times. The chain combines TRBV12-5 with TRBJ2-3; TRBD2 aligns across 14 bases. CDR1 and CDR2 (germline): LGHNT, FRNRAP. The CDR3 loop spans 16 amino acids. CDR3 nucleotide sequence: TGTGCGTCGATGACTAGCGGGGGGGGGAGCACAGATACGCAGTATTTT. Its translation: CASMTSGGGSTDTQYF.